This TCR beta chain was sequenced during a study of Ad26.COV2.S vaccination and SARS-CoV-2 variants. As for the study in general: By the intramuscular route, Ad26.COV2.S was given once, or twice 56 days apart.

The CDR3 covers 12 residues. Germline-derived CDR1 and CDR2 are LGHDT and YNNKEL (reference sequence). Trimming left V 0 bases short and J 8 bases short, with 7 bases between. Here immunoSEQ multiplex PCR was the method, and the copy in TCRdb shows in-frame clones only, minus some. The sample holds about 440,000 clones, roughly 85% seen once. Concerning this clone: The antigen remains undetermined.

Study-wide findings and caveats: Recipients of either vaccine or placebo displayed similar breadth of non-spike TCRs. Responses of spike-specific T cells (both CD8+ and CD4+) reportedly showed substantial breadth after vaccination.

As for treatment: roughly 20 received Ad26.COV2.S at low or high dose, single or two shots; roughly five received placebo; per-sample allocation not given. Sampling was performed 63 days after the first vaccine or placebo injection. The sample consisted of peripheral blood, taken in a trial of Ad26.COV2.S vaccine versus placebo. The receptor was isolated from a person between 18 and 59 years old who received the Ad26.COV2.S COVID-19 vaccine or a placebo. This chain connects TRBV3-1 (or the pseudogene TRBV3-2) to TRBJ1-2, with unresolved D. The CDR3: CASSQESSGYTF. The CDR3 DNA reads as TGTGCCAGCAGCCAAGAGTCTTCAGGCTACACCTTC.